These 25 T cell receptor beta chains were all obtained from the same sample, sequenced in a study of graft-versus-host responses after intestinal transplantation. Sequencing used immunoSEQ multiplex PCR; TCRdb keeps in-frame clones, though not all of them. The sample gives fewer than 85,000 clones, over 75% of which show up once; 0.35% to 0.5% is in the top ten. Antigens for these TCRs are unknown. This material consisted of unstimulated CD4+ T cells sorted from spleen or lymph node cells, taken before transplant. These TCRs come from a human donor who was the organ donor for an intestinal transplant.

The CDR3 is CASTGGLGEAPLHF. The CDR3, as DNA: TGTGCCAGCACCGGGGGATTAGGGGAGGCACCCCTCCACTTT. The gene calls are TRBV27 and TRBJ1-6; maybe TRBD1 (5 bases). V lost 7 bases and J 11 bases, leaving 18 bases between the germline ends. Germline V gene sequence: CDR1 MNHEY, CDR2 SMNVEV (reference sequence). CDR3 length: 14 residues.

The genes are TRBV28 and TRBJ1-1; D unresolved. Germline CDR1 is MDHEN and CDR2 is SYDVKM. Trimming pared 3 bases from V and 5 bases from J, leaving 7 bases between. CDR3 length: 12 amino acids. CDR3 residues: CASSLRRTEAFF. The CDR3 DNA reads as TGTGCCAGCAGTTTGAGGAGGACTGAAGCTTTCTTT. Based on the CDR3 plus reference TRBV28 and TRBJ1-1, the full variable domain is DVKVTQSSRYLVKRTGEKVFLECVQDMDHENMFWYRQDPGLGLRLIYFSYDVKMKEKGDIPEGYSVSREKKERFSLILESASTNQTSMYLCASSLRRTEAFFGQGTRLTVV.

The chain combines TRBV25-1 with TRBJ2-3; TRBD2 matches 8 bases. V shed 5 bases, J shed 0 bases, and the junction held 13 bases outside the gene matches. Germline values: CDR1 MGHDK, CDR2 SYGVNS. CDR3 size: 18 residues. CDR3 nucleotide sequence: TGTGCCAGCAGTAGGAAGCGGGGGTTACTTTCTAGCACAGATACGCAGTATTTT. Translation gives CASSRKRGLLSSTDTQYF.

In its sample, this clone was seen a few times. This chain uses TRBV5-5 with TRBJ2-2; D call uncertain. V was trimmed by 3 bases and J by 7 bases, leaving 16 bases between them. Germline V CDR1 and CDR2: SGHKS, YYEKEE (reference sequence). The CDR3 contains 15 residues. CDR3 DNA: TGTGCCAGCAGCTCCGGCGTTATGACGGGCGGGGAGCTGTTTTTT. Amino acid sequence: CASSSGVMTGGELFF.

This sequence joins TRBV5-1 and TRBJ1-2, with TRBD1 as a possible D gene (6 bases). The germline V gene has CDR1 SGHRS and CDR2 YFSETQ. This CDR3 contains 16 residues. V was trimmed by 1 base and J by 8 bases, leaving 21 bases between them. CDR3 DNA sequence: TGCGCCAGCAGCTTGACGGTCCAATTACAGGGAAGAGGCTACACCTTC. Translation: CASSLTVQLQGRGYTF.

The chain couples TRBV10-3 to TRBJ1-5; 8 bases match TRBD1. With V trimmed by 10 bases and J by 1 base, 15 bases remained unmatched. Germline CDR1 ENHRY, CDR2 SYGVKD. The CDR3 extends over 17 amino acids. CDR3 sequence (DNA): TGTGCCACCAACTCAGGGGCAGGGGGCGGGAGCAATCAGCCCCAGCATTTT. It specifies CATNSGAGGGSNQPQHF.

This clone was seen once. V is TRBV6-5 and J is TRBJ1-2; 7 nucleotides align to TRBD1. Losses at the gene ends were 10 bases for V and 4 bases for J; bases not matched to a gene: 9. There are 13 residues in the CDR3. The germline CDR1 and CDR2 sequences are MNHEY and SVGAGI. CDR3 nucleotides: TGTGCCACTCGACAGGGTGGCCCCTATGGCTACACCTTC. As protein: CATRQGGPYGYTF.

DNA for the CDR3: TGTGCCAGCAGCTTAGTGGCCTTTAACACCGGGGAGCTGTTTTTT. It yields the protein CASSLVAFNTGELFF. The chain joins TRBV7-2 to TRBJ2-2; the D is unclear. V was pared by 1 base and J by 2 bases, with 8 bases between. There are 15 residues in the CDR3. Germline V gene data show CDR1 as SGHTA and CDR2 as FQGNSA.

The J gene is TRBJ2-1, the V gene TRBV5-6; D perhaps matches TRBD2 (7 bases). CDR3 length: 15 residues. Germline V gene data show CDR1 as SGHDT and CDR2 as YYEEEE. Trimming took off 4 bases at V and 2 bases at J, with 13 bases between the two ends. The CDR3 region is CASSLRGGPYNEQFF. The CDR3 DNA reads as TGTGCCAGCAGCCTTAGGGGGGGCCCCTACAATGAGCAGTTCTTC. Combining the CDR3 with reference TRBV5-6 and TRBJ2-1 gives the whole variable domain DAGVTQSPTHLIKTRGQQVTLRCSPKSGHDTVSWYQQALGQGPQFIFQYYEEEERQRGNFPDRFSGHQFPNYSSELNVNALLLGDSALYLCASSLRGGPYNEQFFGPGTRLTVL.

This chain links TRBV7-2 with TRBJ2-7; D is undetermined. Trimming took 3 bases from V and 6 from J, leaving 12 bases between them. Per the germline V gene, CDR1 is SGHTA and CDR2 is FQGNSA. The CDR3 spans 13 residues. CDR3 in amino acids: CASSFTVPGEQYV. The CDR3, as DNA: TGTGCCAGCAGCTTCACAGTGCCCGGCGAGCAGTACGTC.

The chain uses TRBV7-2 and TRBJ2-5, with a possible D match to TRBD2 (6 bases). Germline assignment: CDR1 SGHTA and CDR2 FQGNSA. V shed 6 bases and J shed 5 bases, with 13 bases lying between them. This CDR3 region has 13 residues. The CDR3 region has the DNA TGTGCCAGCAGGTTAACTAGCTGGGAGACCCAGTACTTC. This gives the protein CASRLTSWETQYF.

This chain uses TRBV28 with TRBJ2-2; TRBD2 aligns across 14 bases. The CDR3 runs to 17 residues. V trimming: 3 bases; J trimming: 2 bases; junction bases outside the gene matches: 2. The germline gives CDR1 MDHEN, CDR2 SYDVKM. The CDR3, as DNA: TGTGCCAGCAGTTTGACTAGCGGGGGGGCCAACACCGGGGAGCTGTTTTTT. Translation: CASSLTSGGANTGELFF. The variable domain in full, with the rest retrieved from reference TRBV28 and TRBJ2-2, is DVKVTQSSRYLVKRTGEKVFLECVQDMDHENMFWYRQDPGLGLRLIYFSYDVKMKEKGDIPEGYSVSREKKERFSLILESASTNQTSMYLCASSLTSGGANTGELFFGEGSRLTVL.

CDR3 region: CASSLESNSGNTIYF. CDR3 DNA: TGCGCCAGCAGCTTGGAATCCAACTCTGGAAACACCATATATTTT. The rearrangement joins TRBV5-1 to TRBJ1-3, with no clear D. The CDR3 extends over 15 amino acids. Germline V lookup: CDR1 SGHRS, CDR2 YFSETQ. Trimming removed 0 bases from V and 0 bases from J, with 7 bases in between.

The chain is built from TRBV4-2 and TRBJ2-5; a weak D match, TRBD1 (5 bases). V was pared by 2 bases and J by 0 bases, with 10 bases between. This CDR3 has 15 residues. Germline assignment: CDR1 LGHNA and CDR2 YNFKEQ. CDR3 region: CASSQMGHNQETQYF. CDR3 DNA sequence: TGTGCCAGCAGCCAAATGGGGCATAACCAAGAGACCCAGTACTTC.

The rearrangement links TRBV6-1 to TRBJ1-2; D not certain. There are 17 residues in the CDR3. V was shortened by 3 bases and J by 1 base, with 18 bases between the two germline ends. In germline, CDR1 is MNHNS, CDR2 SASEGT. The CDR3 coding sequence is TGTGCCAGCAGTGAGTGGAGGGCGATAAATTTTAACTATGGCTACACCTTC. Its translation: CASSEWRAINFNYGYTF.

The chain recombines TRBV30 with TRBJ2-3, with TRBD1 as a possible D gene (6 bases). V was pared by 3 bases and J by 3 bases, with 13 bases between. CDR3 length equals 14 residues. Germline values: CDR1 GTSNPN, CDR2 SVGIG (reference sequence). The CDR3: CAWRGAGRTDTQYF. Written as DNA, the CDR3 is TGTGCCTGGAGGGGGGCAGGAAGGACAGATACGCAGTATTTT.

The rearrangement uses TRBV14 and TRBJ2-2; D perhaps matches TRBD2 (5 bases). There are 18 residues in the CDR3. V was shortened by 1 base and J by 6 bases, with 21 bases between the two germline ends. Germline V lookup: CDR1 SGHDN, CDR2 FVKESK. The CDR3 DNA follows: TGTGCCAGCAGCCAAGTTGGGTATGGACTCACCCTCGCCGGGGAGCTGTTTTTT. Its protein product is CASSQVGYGLTLAGELFF.

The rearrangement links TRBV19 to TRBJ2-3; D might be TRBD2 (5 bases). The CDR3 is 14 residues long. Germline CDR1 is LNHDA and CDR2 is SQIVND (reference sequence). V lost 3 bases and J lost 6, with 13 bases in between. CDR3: CASSIRTPGDTQYF. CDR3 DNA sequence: TGTGCCAGTAGTATCCGGACCCCGGGGGATACGCAGTATTTT.

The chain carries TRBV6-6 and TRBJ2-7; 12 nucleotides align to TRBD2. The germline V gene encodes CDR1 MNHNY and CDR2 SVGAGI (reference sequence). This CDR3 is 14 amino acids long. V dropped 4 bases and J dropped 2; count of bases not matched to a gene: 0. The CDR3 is CASSWTSGAYEQYV. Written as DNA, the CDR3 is TGTGCCAGCAGTTGGACTAGCGGGGCCTACGAGCAGTACGTC.

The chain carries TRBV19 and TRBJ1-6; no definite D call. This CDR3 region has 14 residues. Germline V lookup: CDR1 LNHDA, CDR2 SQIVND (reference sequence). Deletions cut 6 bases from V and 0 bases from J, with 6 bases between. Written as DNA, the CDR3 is TGTGCCAGTAGAGAGAGCTCCTATAATTCACCCCTCCACTTT. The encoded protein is CASRESSYNSPLHF. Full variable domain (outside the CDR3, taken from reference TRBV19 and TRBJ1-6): DGGITQSPKYLFRKEGQNVTLSCEQNLNHDAMYWYRQDPGQGLRLIYYSQIVNDFQKGDIAEGYSVSREKKESFPLTVTSAQKNPTAFYLCASRESSYNSPLHFGNGTRLTVT.

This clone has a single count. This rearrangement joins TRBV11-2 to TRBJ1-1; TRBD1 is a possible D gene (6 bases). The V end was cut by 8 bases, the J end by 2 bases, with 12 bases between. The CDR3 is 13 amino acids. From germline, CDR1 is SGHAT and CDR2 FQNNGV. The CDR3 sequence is CASSGHLNTEAFF. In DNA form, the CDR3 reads TGTGCCAGCTCGGGACATCTTAACACTGAAGCTTTCTTT.

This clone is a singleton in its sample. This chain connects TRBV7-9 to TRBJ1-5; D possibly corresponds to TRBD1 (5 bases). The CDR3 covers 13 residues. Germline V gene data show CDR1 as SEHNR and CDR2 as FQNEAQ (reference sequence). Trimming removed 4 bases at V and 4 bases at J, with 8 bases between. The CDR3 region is CASSSRDNQPQHF. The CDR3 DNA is TGTGCCAGCAGCTCCAGGGATAATCAGCCCCAGCATTTT. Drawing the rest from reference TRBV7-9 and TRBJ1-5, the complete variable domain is DTGVSQNPRHKITKRGQNVTFRCDPISEHNRLYWYRQTLGQGPEFLTYFQNEAQLEKSRLLSDRFSAERPKGSFSTLEIQRTEQGDSAMYLCASSSRDNQPQHFGDGTRLSIL.

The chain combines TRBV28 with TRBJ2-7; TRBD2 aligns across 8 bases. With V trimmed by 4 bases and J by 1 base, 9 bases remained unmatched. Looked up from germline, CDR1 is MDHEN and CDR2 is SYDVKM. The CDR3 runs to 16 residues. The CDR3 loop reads CASSSPGGGSSYEQYV. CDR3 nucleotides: TGTGCCAGCAGTTCCCCGGGGGGGGGATCTTCCTACGAGCAGTACGTC.

The CDR3 DNA reads TGTGCCAGCTCCGCAGGGATGGTTATGGGAGGCTACACCTTC. Its translation: CASSAGMVMGGYTF. V gene TRBV18 combines with J gene TRBJ1-2, with D possibly TRBD1 on 5 matching bases. This CDR3 is 14 amino acids long. Trimming shortened V by 6 bases and J by 8 bases, and 19 bases separated the two germline ends. Germline V lookup: CDR1 KGHSH, CDR2 LQKENI. Based on the CDR3 plus reference TRBV18 and TRBJ1-2, the full variable domain is NAGVMQNPRHLVRRRGQEARLRCSPMKGHSHVYWYRQLPEEGLKFMVYLQKENIIDESGMPKERFSAEFPKEGPSILRIQQVVRGDSAAYFCASSAGMVMGGYTFGSGTRLTVV.

Here the CDR3 DNA reads TGCGCCAGCAGCTCGGTAGCGGGGGGGCGCAATGAGCAGTTCTTC. Translation gives CASSSVAGGRNEQFF. The rearrangement uses TRBV5-1 and TRBJ2-1, with 11 bases matching TRBD2. V was clipped by 3 bases and J by 6 bases; unmatched bases: 5. The CDR3 is 15 amino acids. CDR1 and CDR2 (germline): SGHRS, YFSETQ.